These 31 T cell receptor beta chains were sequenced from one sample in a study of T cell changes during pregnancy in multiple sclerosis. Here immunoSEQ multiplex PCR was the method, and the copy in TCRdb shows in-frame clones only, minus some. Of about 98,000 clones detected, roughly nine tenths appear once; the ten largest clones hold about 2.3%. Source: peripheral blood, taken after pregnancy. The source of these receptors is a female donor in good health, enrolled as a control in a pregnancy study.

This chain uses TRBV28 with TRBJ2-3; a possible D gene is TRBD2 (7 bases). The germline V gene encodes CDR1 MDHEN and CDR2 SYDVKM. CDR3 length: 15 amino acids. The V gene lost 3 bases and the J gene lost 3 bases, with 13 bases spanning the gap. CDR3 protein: CASSLRGGYTDTQYF. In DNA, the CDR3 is TGTGCCAGCAGTTTGAGGGGGGGTTATACAGATACGCAGTATTTT.

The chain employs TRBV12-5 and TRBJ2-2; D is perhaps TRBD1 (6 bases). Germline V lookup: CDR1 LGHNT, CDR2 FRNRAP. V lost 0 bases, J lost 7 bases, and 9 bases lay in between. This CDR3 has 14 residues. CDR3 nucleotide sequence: TGTGCTAGTGGTTTGGTACAGGGCAGCGGGGAGCTGTTTTTT. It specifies CASGLVQGSGELFF.

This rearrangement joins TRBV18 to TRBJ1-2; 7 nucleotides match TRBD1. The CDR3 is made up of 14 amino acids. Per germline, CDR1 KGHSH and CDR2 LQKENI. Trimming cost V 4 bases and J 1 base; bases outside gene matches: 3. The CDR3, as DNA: TGTGCCAGCTCACAAGGACAGGTTAACTATGGCTACACCTTC. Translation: CASSQGQVNYGYTF.

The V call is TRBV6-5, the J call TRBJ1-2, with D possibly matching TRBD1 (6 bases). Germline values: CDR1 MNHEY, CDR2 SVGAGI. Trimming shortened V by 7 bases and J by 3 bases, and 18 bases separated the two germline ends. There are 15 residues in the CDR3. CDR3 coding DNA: TGTGCCAGCACCTTCGCCCCGGACAGCCACTATGGCTACACCTTC. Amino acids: CASTFAPDSHYGYTF.

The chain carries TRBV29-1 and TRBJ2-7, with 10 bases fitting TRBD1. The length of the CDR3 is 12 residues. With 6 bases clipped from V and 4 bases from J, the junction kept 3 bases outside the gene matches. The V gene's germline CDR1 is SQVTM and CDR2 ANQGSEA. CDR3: CSVTGGLYEQYF. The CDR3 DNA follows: TGCAGCGTGACAGGGGGCTTGTACGAGCAGTACTTC.

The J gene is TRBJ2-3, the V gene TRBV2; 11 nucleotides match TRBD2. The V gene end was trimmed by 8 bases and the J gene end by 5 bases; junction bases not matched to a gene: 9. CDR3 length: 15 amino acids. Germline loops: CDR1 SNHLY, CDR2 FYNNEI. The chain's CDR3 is CASRPRTSGRDTQYF. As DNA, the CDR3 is TGTGCCAGCCGACCGCGGACTAGCGGGCGAGATACGCAGTATTTT. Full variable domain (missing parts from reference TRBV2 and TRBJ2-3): EPEVTQTPSHQVTQMGQEVILRCVPISNHLYFYWYRQILGQKVEFLVSFYNNEISEKSEIFDDQFSVERPDGSNFTLKIRSTKLEDSAMYFCASRPRTSGRDTQYFGPGTRLTVL.

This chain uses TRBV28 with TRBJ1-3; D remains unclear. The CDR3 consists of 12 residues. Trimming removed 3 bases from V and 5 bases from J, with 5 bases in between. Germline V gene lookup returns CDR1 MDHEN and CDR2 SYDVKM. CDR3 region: CASSFLRNTIYF. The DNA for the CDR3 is TGTGCCAGCAGTTTCCTAAGAAACACCATATATTTT.

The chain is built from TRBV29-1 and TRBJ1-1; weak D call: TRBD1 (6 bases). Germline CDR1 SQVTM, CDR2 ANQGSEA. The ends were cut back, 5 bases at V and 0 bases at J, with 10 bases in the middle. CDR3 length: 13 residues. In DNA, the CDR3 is TGCAGCGTTTCGGACAGATTGAACACTGAAGCTTTCTTT. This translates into CSVSDRLNTEAFF.

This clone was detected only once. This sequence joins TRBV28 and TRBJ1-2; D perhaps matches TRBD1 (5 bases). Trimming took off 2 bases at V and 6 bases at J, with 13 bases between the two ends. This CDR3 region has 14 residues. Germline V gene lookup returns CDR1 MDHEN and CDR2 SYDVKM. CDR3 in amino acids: CASSLDSYDHGYTF. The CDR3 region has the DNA TGTGCCAGCAGTTTAGACAGTTATGATCATGGCTACACCTTC.

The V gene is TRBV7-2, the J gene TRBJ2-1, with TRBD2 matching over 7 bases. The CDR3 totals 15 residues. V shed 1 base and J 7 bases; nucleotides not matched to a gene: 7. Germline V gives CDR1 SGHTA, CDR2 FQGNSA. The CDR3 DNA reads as TGTGCCAGCAGCTTAGAGGGGACTATGCTTAATGAGCAGTTCTTC. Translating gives CASSLEGTMLNEQFF. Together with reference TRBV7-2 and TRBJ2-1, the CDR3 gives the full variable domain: GAGVSQSPSNKVTEKGKDVELRCDPISGHTALYWYRQSLGQGLEFLIYFQGNSAPDKSGLPSDRFSAERTGGSVSTLTIQRTQQEDSAVYLCASSLEGTMLNEQFFGPGTRLTVL.

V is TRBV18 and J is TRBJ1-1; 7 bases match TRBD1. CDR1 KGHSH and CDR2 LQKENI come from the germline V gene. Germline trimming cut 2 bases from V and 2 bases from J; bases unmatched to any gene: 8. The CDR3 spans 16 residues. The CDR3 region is CASSPIRGVENTEAFF. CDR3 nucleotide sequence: TGTGCCAGCTCACCAATCAGGGGGGTCGAAAACACTGAAGCTTTCTTT.

CDR3 DNA: TGTGCCAGACTAGGGGAAGCTTTCTTT. Its protein product is CARLGEAFF. The chain couples TRBV19 to TRBJ1-1; D remains unclear. V lost 9 bases, J lost 8 bases, and 7 bases lay in between. The CDR3 is 9 amino acids. CDR1 is LNHDA and CDR2 is SQIVND in the germline V gene (reference sequence).

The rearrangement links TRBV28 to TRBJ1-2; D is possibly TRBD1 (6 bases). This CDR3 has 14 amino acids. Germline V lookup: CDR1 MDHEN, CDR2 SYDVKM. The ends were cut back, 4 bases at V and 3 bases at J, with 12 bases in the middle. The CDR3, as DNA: TGTGCCAGCAGTTCTCCTCGGACAGACTATGGCTACACCTTC. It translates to CASSSPRTDYGYTF.

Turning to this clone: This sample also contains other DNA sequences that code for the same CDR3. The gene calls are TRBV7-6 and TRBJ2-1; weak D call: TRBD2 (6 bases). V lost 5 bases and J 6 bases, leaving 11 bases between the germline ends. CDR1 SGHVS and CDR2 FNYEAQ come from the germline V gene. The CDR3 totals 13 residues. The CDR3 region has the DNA TGTGCCAGCAGCCTAGTGGAGGGCAATGAGCAGTTCTTC. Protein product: CASSLVEGNEQFF.

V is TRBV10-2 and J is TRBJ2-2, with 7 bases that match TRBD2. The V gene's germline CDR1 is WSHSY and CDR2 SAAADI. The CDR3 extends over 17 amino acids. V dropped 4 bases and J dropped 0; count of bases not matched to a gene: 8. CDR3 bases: TGCGCCAGCAGTGTTGCGACGGGAGGTGCGAACACCGGGGAGCTGTTTTTT. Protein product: CASSVATGGANTGELFF.

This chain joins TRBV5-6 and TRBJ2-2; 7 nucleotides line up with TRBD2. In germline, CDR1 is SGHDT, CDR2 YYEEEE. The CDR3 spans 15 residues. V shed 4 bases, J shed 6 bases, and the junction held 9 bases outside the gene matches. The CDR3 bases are TGTGCCAGCAGCGGGCCCCGTGGGAGGGCCGGGGAGCTGTTTTTT. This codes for CASSGPRGRAGELFF.

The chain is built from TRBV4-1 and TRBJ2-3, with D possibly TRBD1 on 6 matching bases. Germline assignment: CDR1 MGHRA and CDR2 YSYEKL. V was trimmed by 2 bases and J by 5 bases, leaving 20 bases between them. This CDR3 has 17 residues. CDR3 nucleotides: TGCGCCAGCAGCCAACCCCGACCTGGCAGGGGCGGAGATACGCAGTATTTT. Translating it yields CASSQPRPGRGGDTQYF.

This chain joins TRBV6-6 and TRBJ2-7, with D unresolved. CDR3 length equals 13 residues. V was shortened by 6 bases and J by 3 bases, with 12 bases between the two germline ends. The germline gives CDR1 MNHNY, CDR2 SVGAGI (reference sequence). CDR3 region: CASSSTNVYEQYF. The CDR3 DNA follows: TGTGCCAGCAGCTCTACTAACGTCTACGAGCAGTACTTC.

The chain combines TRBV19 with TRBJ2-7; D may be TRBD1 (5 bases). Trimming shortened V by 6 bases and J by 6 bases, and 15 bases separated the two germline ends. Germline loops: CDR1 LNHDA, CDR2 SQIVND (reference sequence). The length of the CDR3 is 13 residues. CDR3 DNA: TGTGCCAGTAGAGAGACAGCGCACGGCGAGCAGTACTTC. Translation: CASRETAHGEQYF.

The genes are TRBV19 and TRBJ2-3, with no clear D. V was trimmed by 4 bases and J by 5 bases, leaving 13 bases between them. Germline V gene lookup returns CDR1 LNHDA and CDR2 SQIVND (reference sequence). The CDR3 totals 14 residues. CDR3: CASSSLLSGDTQYF. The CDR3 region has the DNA TGTGCCAGTAGTAGCCTCTTGTCAGGAGATACGCAGTATTTT.

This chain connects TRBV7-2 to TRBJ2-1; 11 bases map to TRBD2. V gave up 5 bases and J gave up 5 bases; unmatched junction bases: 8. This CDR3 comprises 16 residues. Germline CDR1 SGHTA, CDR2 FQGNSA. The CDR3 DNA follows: TGTGCCAGCAGCCCGAGACTAGCGGGGAGGAACAATGAGCAGTTCTTC. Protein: CASSPRLAGRNNEQFF.

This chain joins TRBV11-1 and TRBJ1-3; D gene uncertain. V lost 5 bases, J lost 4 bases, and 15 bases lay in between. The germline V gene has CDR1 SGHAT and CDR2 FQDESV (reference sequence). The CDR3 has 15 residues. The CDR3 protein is CASSPRVHPGNTIYF. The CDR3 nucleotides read TGTGCCAGCAGCCCGCGGGTCCACCCGGGAAACACCATATATTTT.

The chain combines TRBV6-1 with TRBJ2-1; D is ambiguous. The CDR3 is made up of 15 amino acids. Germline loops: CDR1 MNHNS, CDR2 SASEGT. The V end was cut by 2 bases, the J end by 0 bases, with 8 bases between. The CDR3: CASSEWSVSYNEQFF. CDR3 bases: TGTGCCAGCAGTGAATGGTCAGTCTCCTACAATGAGCAGTTCTTC.

DNA of the CDR3: TGTGCCAGCAGTGAAATTTGGGACAGGACCGGGGAGCTGTTTTTT. Its protein is CASSEIWDRTGELFF. The chain links TRBV6-1 to TRBJ2-2, with 8 bases fitting TRBD1. The CDR3 has 15 residues. The ends lost 2 bases at V and 5 bases at J; junction bases unmatched: 4. From germline, CDR1 is MNHNS and CDR2 SASEGT.

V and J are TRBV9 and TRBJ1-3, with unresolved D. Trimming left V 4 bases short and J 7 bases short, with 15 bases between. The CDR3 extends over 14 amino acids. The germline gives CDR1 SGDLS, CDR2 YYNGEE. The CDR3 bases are TGTGCCAGCAGCCCTCGACCCCCCAGGAACACCATATATTTT. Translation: CASSPRPPRNTIYF.

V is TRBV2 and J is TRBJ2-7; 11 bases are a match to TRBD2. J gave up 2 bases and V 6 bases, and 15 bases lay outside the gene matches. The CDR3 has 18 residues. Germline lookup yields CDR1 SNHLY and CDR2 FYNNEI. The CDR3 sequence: CASRAGLAGGAKTYEQYF. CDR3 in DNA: TGTGCCAGCAGGGCGGGCCTAGCGGGAGGTGCGAAAACCTACGAGCAGTACTTC.

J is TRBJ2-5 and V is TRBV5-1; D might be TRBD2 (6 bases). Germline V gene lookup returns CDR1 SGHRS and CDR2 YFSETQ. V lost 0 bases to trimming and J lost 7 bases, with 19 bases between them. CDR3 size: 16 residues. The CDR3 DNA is TGCGCCAGCAGCTTGGGGGACTTACTAAACGGGGGGACCCAGTACTTC. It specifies CASSLGDLLNGGTQYF.

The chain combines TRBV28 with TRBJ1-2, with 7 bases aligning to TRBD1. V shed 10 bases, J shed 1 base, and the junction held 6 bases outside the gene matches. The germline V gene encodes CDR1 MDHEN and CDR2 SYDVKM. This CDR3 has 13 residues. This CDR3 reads CAIRDSFNYGYTF. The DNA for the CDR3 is TGTGCCATCCGGGACAGCTTTAACTATGGCTACACCTTC.

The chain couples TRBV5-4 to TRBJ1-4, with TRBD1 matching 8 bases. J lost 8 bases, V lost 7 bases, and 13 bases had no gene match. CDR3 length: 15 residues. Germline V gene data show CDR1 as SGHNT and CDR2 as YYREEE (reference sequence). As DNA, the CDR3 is TGTGCCAGCGCCCAGGGAGGGACAGGTAGCGAAAAACTGTTTTTT. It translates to CASAQGGTGSEKLFF.

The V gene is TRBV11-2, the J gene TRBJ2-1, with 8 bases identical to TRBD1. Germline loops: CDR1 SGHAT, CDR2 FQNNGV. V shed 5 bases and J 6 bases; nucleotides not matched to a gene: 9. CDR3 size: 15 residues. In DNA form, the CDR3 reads TGTGCCAGCAGCGACTCAGGGGGCCCACTCAATGAGCAGTTCTTC. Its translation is CASSDSGGPLNEQFF.

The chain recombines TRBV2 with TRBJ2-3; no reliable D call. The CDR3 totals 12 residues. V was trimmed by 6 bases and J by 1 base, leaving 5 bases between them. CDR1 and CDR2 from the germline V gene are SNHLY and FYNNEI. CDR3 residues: CASSAGTDTQYF. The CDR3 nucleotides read TGTGCCAGCAGCGCGGGCACAGATACGCAGTATTTT.